This is a list of T cell receptor beta chains from one sample in a study of shared clonotypes between healthy human individuals. Method: immunoSEQ multiplex PCR; TCRdb's copy keeps in-frame clones and lacks some. The data show some 690,000 clones, with 90% seen just once and approximately 35% held by the top ten. Material for sequencing was memory CD8+ T cells from PBMCs. The source of these receptors is a man aged 18 to 35 in good health. Some clones in this sample may be carry-over from other donors' samples. Each CDR3 is given with its conserved first and last residue.

v_gene: TRBV5-1; len: 14; CDR3aa: CASSLRDRTDTQYF
v_gene: TRBV10-3; len: 14; CDR3aa: CAINPGFSTDTQYF
v_gene: TRBV28; len: 15; CDR3aa: CASSYTSARTDTQYF
v_gene: TRBV7-8; len: 15; CDR3aa: CASSPRTSGRYEQYF
v_gene: TRBV29-1; len: 12; CDR3aa: CSVRTDGYEQYF
v_gene: TRBV5-1; len: 17; CDR3aa: CASIQTGGRVGYNEQFF
v_gene: TRBV21-1; len: 10; CDR3aa: CASGPGGQYF
v_gene: TRBV30; len: 13; CDR3aa: CACPSRGVEKLFF
v_gene: TRBV27; len: 14; CDR3aa: CASSLISSAQPQHF
v_gene: TRBV29-1; len: 14; CDR3aa: CSALPRQGDYGYTF
v_gene: TRBV7-6; len: 12; CDR3aa: CASSLVEGEAFF
v_gene: TRBV9; len: 16; CDR3aa: CASSTRQGAGTGELFF
v_gene: TRBV5-1; len: 15; CDR3aa: CASSSVRDYPNEQYF
v_gene: TRBV28; len: 14; CDR3aa: CASSLRGTRREQYF
v_gene: TRBV5-1; len: 14; CDR3aa: CASSLARGNTEAFF
v_gene: TRBV15; len: 14; CDR3aa: CATSPRDRGYEQYF
v_gene: TRBV4-2; len: 17; CDR3aa: CASSQRRGQGISYEQYF
v_gene: TRBV2; len: 13; CDR3aa: CASSVVTEYEQYF
v_gene: TRBV19; len: 13; CDR3aa: CASSIQGITEAFF
v_gene: TRBV7-8; len: 17; CDR3aa: CASSFTLLAASQETQYF
v_gene: TRBV6-5; len: 15; CDR3aa: CASSYSGDGRYGYTF
v_gene: TRBV10-3; len: 15; CDR3aa: CAISESVGIAYEQYF
v_gene: TRBV9; len: 16; CDR3aa: CASSETTDSIQETQYF
v_gene: TRBV9; len: 16; CDR3aa: CASSVGSETGGAEQYF
v_gene: TRBV7-9; len: 12; CDR3aa: CASSYPTGELFF
v_gene: TRBV4-3; len: 15; CDR3aa: CASNKAGGPYNEQFF
v_gene: TRBV7-9; len: 14; CDR3aa: CASSSGYRIYGYTF
v_gene: TRBV7-9; len: 15; CDR3aa: CASSLALAPNTEAFF
v_gene: TRBV25-1; len: 13; CDR3aa: CASSAGRNTEAFF
v_gene: TRBV28; len: 18; CDR3aa: CASRTQHGRGQNTGELFF
v_gene: TRBV6-5; len: 14; CDR3aa: CASSWGTGPYEQYF